A single sample gave rise to the 20 T cell receptor beta chains below, sequenced in a study of shared clonotypes between healthy human individuals. Profiled with immunoSEQ multiplex PCR; TCRdb holds only in-frame clones, not every one. The repertoire has roughly 590,000 clones, less than 97% of them found once; the top ten carry around 0.11%. Cells designated naive CD8 were CD45RO-negative and were positively selected for CCR7, with terminally differentiated effector memory CD45RA+ cells excluded. The specimen was naive CD8+ T cells sorted from blood. These receptors were taken from a woman under 40 in good health.

The rearrangement joins TRBV28 to TRBJ1-5; possibly TRBD1 for D (6 bases). The CDR3 length is 16 residues. The V and J ends lost 6 bases and 2 bases respectively, with 17 bases between them. CDR1 and CDR2 from the germline V gene are MDHEN and SYDVKM. In nucleotides, the CDR3 is TGTGCCAGCAGGCCTCAGGGGTCGAGAGGCAATCAGCCCCAGCATTTT. This codes for CASRPQGSRGNQPQHF.

For this clone: Other DNA sequences in the sample encode the same CDR3. The chain combines TRBV27 with TRBJ2-2; D remains unclear. Germline CDR1 reads MNHEY; CDR2 reads SMNVEV (reference sequence). The CDR3 spans 13 residues. Trimming took 1 base from V and 7 from J, leaving 7 bases between them. CDR3 sequence (DNA): TGTGCCAGCAGTTTATGGGGTAACGGGGAGCTGTTTTTT. Its translation is CASSLWGNGELFF.

Points on this clone: Within the sample, other DNA sequences also encode this same CDR3. This chain links TRBV29-1 with TRBJ2-1; D is possibly TRBD1 (6 bases). V lost 3 bases and J 4 bases, leaving 13 bases between the germline ends. This CDR3 region has 14 residues. CDR1 and CDR2 (germline): SQVTM, ANQGSEA. DNA of the CDR3: TGCAGCGTTGAGGGTACAGGGAGATACAATGAGCAGTTCTTC. Encoded protein: CSVEGTGRYNEQFF.

This chain uses TRBV10-2 with TRBJ2-7, with D hard to call. Trimming pared 2 bases from V and 0 bases from J, leaving 8 bases between. The CDR3 contains 14 residues. CDR1 WSHSY and CDR2 SAAADI come from the germline V gene. DNA of the CDR3: TGCGCCAGCAGTGAGATAGGCTTCTCCTACGAGCAGTACTTC. This encodes CASSEIGFSYEQYF.

This chain uses TRBV20-1 with TRBJ1-1; D not resolved. This CDR3 spans 11 amino acids. Trimming cost V 4 bases and J 1 base, with 4 bases left between them. CDR1 and CDR2 from the germline V gene are DFQATT and SNEGSKA (reference sequence). CDR3 protein: CSAKGNTEAFF. CDR3 nucleotides: TGCAGTGCTAAGGGGAACACTGAAGCTTTCTTT.

The table lists this clone with a few counts. This chain links TRBV7-9 with TRBJ2-1; D is unresolved. The germline V gene has CDR1 SEHNR and CDR2 FQNEAQ (reference sequence). This CDR3 has 13 amino acids. The V gene lost 5 bases and the J gene lost 9 bases, with 14 bases spanning the gap. The CDR3 DNA is TGTGCCAGCAGCCCGGATGGGCTCAGTGAGCAGTTCTTC. Its translation: CASSPDGLSEQFF.

The chain links TRBV9 to TRBJ2-1; the D gene is possibly TRBD2 (5 bases). CDR3 length: 12 amino acids. Germline loops: CDR1 SGDLS, CDR2 YYNGEE. Trimming left V 3 bases short and J 9 bases short, with 10 bases between. In DNA form, the CDR3 reads TGTGCCAGCAGCGGGCTAGCTGGTGAGCAGTTCTTC. Its protein is CASSGLAGEQFF.

This chain uses TRBV4-1 with TRBJ2-2; D is unresolved. The CDR3 extends over 14 amino acids. CDR1 MGHRA and CDR2 YSYEKL come from the germline V gene. The V end was cut by 4 bases, the J end by 6 bases, with 12 bases between. This CDR3 reads CASSPRMGSGELFF. The DNA of the CDR3 is TGCGCCAGCAGCCCCCGTATGGGTTCCGGGGAGCTGTTTTTT.

Only one count was recorded for this clone. The V and J genes are TRBV29-1 and TRBJ2-5; TRBD2 aligns across 8 bases. The CDR3 has 12 residues. CDR1 and CDR2 (germline): SQVTM, ANQGSEA. Trimming took 3 bases from V and 5 from J; bases not matched to a gene: 2. The CDR3 reads CSVEGLEETQYF. CDR3 coding DNA: TGCAGCGTTGAGGGACTAGAGGAGACCCAGTACTTC.

The chain is built from TRBV7-9 and TRBJ2-2; D may match TRBD1 or TRBD2 (5 bases each). V was pared by 4 bases and J by 10 bases, with 10 bases between. There are 12 residues in the CDR3. Germline V gives CDR1 SEHNR, CDR2 FQNEAQ (reference sequence). This CDR3 is CASSSGPLELFF. The CDR3 nucleotides read TGTGCCAGCAGCTCGGGACCCTTGGAGCTGTTTTTT.

This rearrangement joins TRBV27 to TRBJ2-1; 7 bases align to TRBD1. Germline CDR1 MNHEY, CDR2 SMNVEV (reference sequence). There are 14 residues in the CDR3. Trimming at V came to 5 bases and at J to 6 bases, leaving 7 bases not matched to a gene. CDR3 coding DNA: TGTGCCAGCAGTACGAGACAGGGCGGCAATGAGCAGTTCTTC. Protein product: CASSTRQGGNEQFF.

The chain has TRBV7-2 and TRBJ2-7; 11 bases agree with TRBD2. The CDR3 consists of 15 residues. Germline lookup yields CDR1 SGHTA and CDR2 FQGNSA. J lost 1 base, V lost 5 bases, and 4 bases had no gene match. The DNA for the CDR3 is TGTGCCAGCAGCCCGGGGACTAGCGGTTCCTACGAGCAGTACTTC. Translation: CASSPGTSGSYEQYF.

The chain links TRBV27 to TRBJ2-1; perhaps TRBD1 as D (6 bases). Trimming took 5 bases from V and 3 from J, leaving 8 bases between them. The CDR3 length is 13 residues. Per germline, CDR1 MNHEY and CDR2 SMNVEV (reference sequence). CDR3 coding DNA: TGTGCCAGCAGTCGGACAGTCTACAATGAGCAGTTCTTC. Its protein is CASSRTVYNEQFF.

V gene TRBV27 combines with J gene TRBJ2-1, with unresolved D. CDR3 length equals 13 residues. The germline V gene has CDR1 MNHEY and CDR2 SMNVEV (reference sequence). Trimming removed 5 bases at V and 6 bases at J, with 11 bases between. DNA of the CDR3: TGTGCCAGCAGTCCCGAGACACCCAATGAGCAGTTCTTC. Translated, it gives CASSPETPNEQFF.

The V gene is TRBV6-4, the J gene TRBJ2-2, with 11 bases identical to TRBD2. There are 17 residues in the CDR3. V lost 5 bases to trimming and J lost 3 bases; unmatched junction nucleotides: 8. The germline V gene has CDR1 MRHNA and CDR2 SNTAGT. CDR3 coding DNA: TGTGCCAGCAGTAGTGGTCTAGCGGGAGGTTACACCGGGGAGCTGTTTTTT. It encodes CASSSGLAGGYTGELFF.

The V gene is TRBV11-2, the J gene TRBJ2-1; no clear D gene. This CDR3 is 10 amino acids long. V lost 8 bases and J 8 bases, leaving 7 bases between the germline ends. The germline V gene encodes CDR1 SGHAT and CDR2 FQNNGV. CDR3 sequence (DNA): TGTGCCAGCGGAGACGATGAGCAGTTCTTC. It codes for CASGDDEQFF.

The genes are TRBV1 and TRBJ2-7. TRBV1 is a pseudogene. This CDR3 comprises 13 residues. CDR3 in amino acids: CTSSRGLPVEQYF. Written as DNA, the CDR3 is TGCACCAGCAGCCGGGGTTTGCCAGTCGAGCAGTACTTC.

The chain is built from TRBV2 and TRBJ2-7; no firm D call. The CDR3 covers 13 residues. CDR1 and CDR2 from the germline V gene are SNHLY and FYNNEI. V was shortened by 8 bases and J by 4 bases, with 15 bases between the two germline ends. The chain's CDR3 is CASRWTEGYEQYF. The CDR3 DNA is TGTGCCAGCCGTTGGACGGAAGGGTACGAGCAGTACTTC.

The chain joins TRBV13 to TRBJ2-3, with TRBD1 matching over 10 bases. Trimming took 4 bases from V and 1 from J; bases not matched to a gene: 5. Germline V CDR1 and CDR2: PRHDT, FYEKMQ (reference sequence). The CDR3 is 16 residues long. Here the CDR3 DNA reads TGTGCCAGCAGCTCGGACAGGGGGTGGGGCACAGATACGCAGTATTTT. The encoded protein is CASSSDRGWGTDTQYF.

V and J are TRBV7-9 and TRBJ2-7; D not resolved. Germline lookup yields CDR1 SEHNR and CDR2 FQNEAQ (reference sequence). The CDR3 covers 11 residues. With 4 bases removed from V and 6 bases from J, the gap between germline ends came to 7 bases. The CDR3 DNA reads as TGTGCCAGCAGCTCGTACAGCGAGCAGTACTTC. It translates to CASSSYSEQYF.